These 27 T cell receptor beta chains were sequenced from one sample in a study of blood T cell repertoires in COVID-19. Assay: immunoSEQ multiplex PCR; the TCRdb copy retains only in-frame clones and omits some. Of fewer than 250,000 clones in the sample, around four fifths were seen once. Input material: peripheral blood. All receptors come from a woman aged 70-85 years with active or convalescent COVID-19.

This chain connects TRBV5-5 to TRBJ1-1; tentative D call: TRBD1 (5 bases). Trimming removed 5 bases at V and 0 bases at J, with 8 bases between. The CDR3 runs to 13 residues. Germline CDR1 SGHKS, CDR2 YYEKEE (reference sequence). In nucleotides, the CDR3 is TGTGCCAGCAGGACAGATTTGAACACTGAAGCTTTCTTT. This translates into CASRTDLNTEAFF.

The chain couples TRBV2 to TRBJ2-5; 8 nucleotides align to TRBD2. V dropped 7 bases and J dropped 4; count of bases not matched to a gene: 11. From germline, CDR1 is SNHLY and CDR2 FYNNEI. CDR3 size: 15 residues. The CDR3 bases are TGTGCCAGCACCCCACGGGGAGCGGGGGCAGAGACCCAGTACTTC. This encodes CASTPRGAGAETQYF.

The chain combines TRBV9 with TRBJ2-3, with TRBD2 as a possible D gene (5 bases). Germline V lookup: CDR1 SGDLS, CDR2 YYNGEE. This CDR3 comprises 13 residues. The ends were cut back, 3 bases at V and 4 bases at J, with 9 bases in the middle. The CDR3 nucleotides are TGTGCCAGCAGCGCCTCCGGGGCAGATACGCAGTATTTT. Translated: CASSASGADTQYF.

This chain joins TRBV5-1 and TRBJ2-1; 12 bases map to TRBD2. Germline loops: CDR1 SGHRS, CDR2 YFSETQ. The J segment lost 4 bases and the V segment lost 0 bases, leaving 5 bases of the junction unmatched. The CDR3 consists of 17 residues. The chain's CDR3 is CASSLVGLAGLYNEQFF. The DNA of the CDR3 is TGCGCCAGCAGCTTGGTAGGACTAGCGGGGCTATACAATGAGCAGTTCTTC. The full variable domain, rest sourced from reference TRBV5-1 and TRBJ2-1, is KAGVTQTPRYLIKTRGQQVTLSCSPISGHRSVSWYQQTPGQGLQFLFEYFSETQRNKGNFPGRFSGRQFSNSRSEMNVSTLELGDSALYLCASSLVGLAGLYNEQFFGPGTRLTVL.

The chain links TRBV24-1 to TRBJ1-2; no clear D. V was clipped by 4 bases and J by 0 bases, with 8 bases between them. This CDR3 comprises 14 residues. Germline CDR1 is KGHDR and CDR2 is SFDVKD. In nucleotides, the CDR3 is TGTGCCACCAGTGAACCCGGGTCTAACTATGGCTACACCTTC. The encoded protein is CATSEPGSNYGYTF.

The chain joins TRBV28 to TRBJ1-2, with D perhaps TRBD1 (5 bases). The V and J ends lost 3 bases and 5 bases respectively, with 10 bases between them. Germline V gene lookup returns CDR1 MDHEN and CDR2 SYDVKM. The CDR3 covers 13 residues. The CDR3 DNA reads TGTGCCAGCAGTTTTGGGGCCGGGTATGGCTACACCTTC. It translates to CASSFGAGYGYTF.

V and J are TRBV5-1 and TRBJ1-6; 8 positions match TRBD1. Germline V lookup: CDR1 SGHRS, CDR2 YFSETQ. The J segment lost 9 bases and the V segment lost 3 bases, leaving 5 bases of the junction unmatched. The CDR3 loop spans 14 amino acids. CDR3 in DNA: TGCGCCAGCAGCTCGGGACAGGAGGCTTCACCCCTCCACTTT. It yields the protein CASSSGQEASPLHF. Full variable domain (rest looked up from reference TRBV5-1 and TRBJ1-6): KAGVTQTPRYLIKTRGQQVTLSCSPISGHRSVSWYQQTPGQGLQFLFEYFSETQRNKGNFPGRFSGRQFSNSRSEMNVSTLELGDSALYLCASSSGQEASPLHFGNGTRLTVT.

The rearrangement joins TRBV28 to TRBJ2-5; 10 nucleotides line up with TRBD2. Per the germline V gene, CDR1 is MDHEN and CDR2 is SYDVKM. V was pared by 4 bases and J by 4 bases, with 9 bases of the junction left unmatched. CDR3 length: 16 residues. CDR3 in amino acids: CASSSSLAGHGETQYF. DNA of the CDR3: TGTGCCAGCAGTTCCTCACTAGCGGGACATGGAGAGACCCAGTACTTC.

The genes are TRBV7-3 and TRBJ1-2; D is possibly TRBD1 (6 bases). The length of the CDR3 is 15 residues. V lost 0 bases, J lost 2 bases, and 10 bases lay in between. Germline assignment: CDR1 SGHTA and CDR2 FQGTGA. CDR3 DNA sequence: TGTGCCAGCAGCTTAACTCCAGGGGCAAACTATGGCTACACCTTC. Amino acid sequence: CASSLTPGANYGYTF.

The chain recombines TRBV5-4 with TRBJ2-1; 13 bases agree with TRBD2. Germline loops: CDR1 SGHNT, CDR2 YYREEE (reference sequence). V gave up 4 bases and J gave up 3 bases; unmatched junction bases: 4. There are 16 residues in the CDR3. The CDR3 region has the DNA TGTGCCAGCAGCAAAGGACTAGCGGGAGACTACAATGAGCAGTTCTTC. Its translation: CASSKGLAGDYNEQFF.

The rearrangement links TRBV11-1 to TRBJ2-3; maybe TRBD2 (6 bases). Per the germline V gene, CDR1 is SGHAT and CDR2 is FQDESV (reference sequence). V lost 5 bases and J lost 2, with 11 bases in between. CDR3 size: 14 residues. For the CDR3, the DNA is TGTGCCAGCAGCCCGGGGACTTACACAGATACGCAGTATTTT. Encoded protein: CASSPGTYTDTQYF.

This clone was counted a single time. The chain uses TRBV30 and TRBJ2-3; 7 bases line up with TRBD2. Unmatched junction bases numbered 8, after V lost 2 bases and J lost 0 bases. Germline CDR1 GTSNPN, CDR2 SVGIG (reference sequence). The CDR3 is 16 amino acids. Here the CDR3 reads CAWSQPQGGSTDTQYF. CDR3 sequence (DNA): TGTGCCTGGAGTCAGCCCCAGGGAGGGAGCACAGATACGCAGTATTTT.

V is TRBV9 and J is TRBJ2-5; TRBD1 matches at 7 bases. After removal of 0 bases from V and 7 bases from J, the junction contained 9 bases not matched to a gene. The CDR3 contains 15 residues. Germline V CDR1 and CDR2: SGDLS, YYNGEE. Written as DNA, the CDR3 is TGTGCCAGCAGCGTAGCGGGACAGCACGAAGGGACCCAGTACTTC. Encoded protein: CASSVAGQHEGTQYF.

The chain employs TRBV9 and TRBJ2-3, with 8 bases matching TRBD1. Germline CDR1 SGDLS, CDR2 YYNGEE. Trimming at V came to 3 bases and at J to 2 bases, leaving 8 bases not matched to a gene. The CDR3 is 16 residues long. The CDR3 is CASSASRDRSTDTQYF. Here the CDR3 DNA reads TGTGCCAGCAGCGCCAGCCGGGACAGGTCCACAGATACGCAGTATTTT.

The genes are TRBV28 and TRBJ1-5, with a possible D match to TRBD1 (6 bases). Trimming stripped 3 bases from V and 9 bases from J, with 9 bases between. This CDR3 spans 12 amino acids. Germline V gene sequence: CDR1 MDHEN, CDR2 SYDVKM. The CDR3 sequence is CASSLGGRPQHF. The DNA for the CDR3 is TGTGCCAGCAGTTTGGGGGGGCGGCCCCAGCATTTT.

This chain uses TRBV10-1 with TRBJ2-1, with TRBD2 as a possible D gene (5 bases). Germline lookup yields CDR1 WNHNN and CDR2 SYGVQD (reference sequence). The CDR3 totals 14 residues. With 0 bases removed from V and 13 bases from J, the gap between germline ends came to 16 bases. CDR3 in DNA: TGCGCCAGCAGTGAGTCGGTACCCAGCGGCTATCAGTTCTTC. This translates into CASSESVPSGYQFF.

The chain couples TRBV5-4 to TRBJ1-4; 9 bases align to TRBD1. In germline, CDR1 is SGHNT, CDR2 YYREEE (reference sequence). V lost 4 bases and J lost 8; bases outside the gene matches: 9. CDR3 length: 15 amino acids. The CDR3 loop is CASSGPGQGDEKLFF. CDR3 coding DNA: TGTGCCAGCAGCGGACCGGGACAGGGTGACGAAAAACTGTTTTTT.

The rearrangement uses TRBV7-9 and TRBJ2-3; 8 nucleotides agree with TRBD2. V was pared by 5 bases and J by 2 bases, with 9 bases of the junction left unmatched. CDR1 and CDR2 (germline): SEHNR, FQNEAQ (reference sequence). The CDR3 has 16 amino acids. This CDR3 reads CASSRGASGPTDTQYF. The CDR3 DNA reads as TGTGCCAGCAGCCGCGGGGCTAGCGGGCCCACAGATACGCAGTATTTT.

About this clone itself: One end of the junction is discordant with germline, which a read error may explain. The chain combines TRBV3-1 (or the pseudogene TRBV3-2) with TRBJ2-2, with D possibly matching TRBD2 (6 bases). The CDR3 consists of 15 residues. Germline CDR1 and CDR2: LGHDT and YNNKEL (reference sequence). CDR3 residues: CASSQASSRTGGLFF. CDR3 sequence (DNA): TGTGCCAGCAGCCAAGCTAGCTCTCGCACCGGGGGGCTGTTTTTT.

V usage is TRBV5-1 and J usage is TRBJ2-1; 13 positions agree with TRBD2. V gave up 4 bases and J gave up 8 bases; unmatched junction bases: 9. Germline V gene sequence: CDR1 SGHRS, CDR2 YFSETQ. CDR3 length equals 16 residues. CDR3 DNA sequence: TGCGCCAGCAGCGACCTACTAGCGGGGGGGCCTGATGAGCAGTTCTTC. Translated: CASSDLLAGGPDEQFF.

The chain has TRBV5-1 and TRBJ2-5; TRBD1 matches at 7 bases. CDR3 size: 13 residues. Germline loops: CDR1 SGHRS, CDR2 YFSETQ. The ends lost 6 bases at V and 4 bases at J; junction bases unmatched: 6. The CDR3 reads CASTQGQVETQYF. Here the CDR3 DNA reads TGCGCCAGCACCCAAGGACAGGTAGAGACCCAGTACTTC. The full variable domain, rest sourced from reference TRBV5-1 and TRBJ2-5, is KAGVTQTPRYLIKTRGQQVTLSCSPISGHRSVSWYQQTPGQGLQFLFEYFSETQRNKGNFPGRFSGRQFSNSRSEMNVSTLELGDSALYLCASTQGQVETQYFGPGTRLLVL.

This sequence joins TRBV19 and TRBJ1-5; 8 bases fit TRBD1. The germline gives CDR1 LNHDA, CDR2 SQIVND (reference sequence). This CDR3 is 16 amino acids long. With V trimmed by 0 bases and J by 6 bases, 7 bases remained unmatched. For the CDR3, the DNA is TGTGCCAGTAGTATAGATCTTCGACAGGGGCGTCAGCCCCAGCATTTT. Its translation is CASSIDLRQGRQPQHF.

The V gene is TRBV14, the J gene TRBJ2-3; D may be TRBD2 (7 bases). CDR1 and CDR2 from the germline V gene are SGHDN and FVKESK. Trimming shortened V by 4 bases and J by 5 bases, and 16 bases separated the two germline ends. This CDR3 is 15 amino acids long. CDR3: CASSPWGGLGDTQYF. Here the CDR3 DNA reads TGTGCCAGCAGCCCCTGGGGGGGCCTCGGAGATACGCAGTATTTT.

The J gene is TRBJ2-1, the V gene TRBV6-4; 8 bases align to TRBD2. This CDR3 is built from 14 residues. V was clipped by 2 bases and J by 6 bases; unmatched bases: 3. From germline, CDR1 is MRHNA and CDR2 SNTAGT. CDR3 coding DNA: TGTGCCAGCAGTGACGGCGGGGGGAGCAATGAGCAGTTCTTC. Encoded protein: CASSDGGGSNEQFF.

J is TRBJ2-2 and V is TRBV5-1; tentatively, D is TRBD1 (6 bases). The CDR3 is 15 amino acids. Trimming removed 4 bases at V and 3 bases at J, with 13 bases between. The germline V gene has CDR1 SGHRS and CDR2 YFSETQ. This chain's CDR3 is CASSIAGADTGELFF. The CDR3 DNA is TGCGCCAGCAGCATTGCAGGGGCCGACACCGGGGAGCTGTTTTTT.

The CDR3 nucleotides read TGTGCCAGCAGCCTTTCGTTCGGGAGTGAAAAACTGTTTTTT. Translation gives CASSLSFGSEKLFF. This rearrangement joins TRBV7-2 to TRBJ1-4; no firm D call. The germline CDR1 and CDR2 sequences are SGHTA and FQGNSA. There are 14 residues in the CDR3. V dropped 5 bases and J dropped 7 bases, with 14 bases sitting between them. Using reference TRBV7-2 and TRBJ1-4 for the parts outside the CDR3, the full variable domain is GAGVSQSPSNKVTEKGKDVELRCDPISGHTALYWYRQSLGQGLEFLIYFQGNSAPDKSGLPSDRFSAERTGGSVSTLTIQRTQQEDSAVYLCASSLSFGSEKLFFGSGTQLSVL.

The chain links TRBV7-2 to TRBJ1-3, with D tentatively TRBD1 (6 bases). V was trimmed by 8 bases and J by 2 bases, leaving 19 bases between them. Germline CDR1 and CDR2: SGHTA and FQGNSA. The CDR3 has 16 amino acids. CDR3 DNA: TGTGCCAGCGCTCCCGGGACACCCCGCCCTGGAAACACCATATATTTT. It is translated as CASAPGTPRPGNTIYF. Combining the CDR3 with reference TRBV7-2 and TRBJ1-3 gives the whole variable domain GAGVSQSPSNKVTEKGKDVELRCDPISGHTALYWYRQSLGQGLEFLIYFQGNSAPDKSGLPSDRFSAERTGGSVSTLTIQRTQQEDSAVYLCASAPGTPRPGNTIYFGEGSWLTVV.